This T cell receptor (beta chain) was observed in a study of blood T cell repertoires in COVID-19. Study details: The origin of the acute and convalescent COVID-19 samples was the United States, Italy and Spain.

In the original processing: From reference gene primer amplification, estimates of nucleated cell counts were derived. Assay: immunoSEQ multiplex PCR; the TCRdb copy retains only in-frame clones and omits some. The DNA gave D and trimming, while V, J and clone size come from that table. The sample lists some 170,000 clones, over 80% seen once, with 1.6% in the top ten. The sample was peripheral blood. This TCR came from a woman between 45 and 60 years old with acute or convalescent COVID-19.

CDR3 loop: CASSPDSTKNIQYF. CDR3 in DNA: TGTGCCAGCAGCCCGGACAGCACCAAAAACATTCAGTACTTC. V usage is TRBV6-5 and J usage is TRBJ2-4; D may be TRBD1 (6 bases). The CDR3 contains 14 residues. V lost 6 bases, J lost 2 bases, and 11 bases lay in between. Germline assignment: CDR1 MNHEY and CDR2 SVGAGI.